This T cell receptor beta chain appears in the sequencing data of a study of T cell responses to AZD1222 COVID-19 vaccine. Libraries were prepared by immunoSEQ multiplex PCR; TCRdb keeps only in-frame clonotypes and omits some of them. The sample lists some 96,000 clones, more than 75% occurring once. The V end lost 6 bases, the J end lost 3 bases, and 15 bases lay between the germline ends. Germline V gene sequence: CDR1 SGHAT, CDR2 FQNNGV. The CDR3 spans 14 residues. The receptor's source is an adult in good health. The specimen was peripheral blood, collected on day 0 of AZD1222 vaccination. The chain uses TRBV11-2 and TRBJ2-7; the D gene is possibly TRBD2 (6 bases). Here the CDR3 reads CASSRSSEVYEQYF. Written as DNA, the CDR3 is TGTGCCAGCAGTCGGTCTAGCGAGGTCTACGAGCAGTACTTC.